Presented here are 30 T cell receptor beta chains from one specimen sequenced in a study of T cell responses to AZD1222 COVID-19 vaccine. Only in-frame clones appear in the TCRdb table, and some are missing; sequencing was by immunoSEQ multiplex PCR. The sample has around 110,000 clones; roughly 93% are singletons. The sequences come from peripheral blood, collected 28 days after the second AZD1222 dose. The origin of the receptors is an adult who received the AZD1222 COVID-19 vaccine.

The chain combines TRBV6-1 with TRBJ1-4, with a possible D match to TRBD1 (5 bases). CDR1 and CDR2 from the germline V gene are MNHNS and SASEGT. The V end lost 1 base, the J end lost 2 bases, and 11 bases lay between the germline ends. The CDR3 spans 16 residues. This CDR3 is CASSEGSEGTNEKLFF. CDR3 bases: TGTGCCAGCAGTGAAGGTTCCGAGGGGACTAATGAAAAACTGTTTTTT.

The rearrangement links TRBV10-3 to TRBJ1-3; D is possibly TRBD1 (6 bases). The CDR3 spans 14 residues. V gave up 6 bases and J gave up 0 bases, with 9 bases separating them. Germline values: CDR1 ENHRY, CDR2 SYGVKD. The CDR3 nucleotides are TGTGCCATCAGCGAGGACAGCTCTGGAAACACCATATATTTT. This codes for CAISEDSSGNTIYF.

This rearrangement joins TRBV3-1 (or the pseudogene TRBV3-2) to TRBJ1-4; D ambiguous. The V and J ends lost 4 bases and 3 bases respectively, with 9 bases between them. The CDR3 has 14 residues. Germline V gives CDR1 LGHDT, CDR2 YNNKEL (reference sequence). For the CDR3, the DNA is TGTGCCAGCAGCCCTTGGGGTGCTAATGAAAAACTGTTTTTT. It is translated as CASSPWGANEKLFF.

This clone was detected once. The chain has TRBV2 and TRBJ1-6, with a weak D call TRBD1 (5 bases). With 8 bases removed from V and 10 bases from J, the gap between germline ends came to 15 bases. This CDR3 spans 13 amino acids. CDR1 is SNHLY, CDR2 FYNNEI, per germline. CDR3: CASLRDGGSPLHF. The CDR3 nucleotides are TGTGCCAGCCTCCGGGACGGGGGGTCACCCCTCCACTTT.

The CDR3 spells CASSGTGAQALNLNTEAFF. CDR3 DNA: TGTGCCAGCAGCGGAACCGGGGCCCAGGCTCTCAACCTGAACACTGAAGCTTTCTTT. The chain recombines TRBV5-4 with TRBJ1-1, with D perhaps TRBD1 (5 bases). The length of the CDR3 is 19 residues. Germline lookup yields CDR1 SGHNT and CDR2 YYREEE (reference sequence). Between the trimmed V and J ends, which lost 4 bases and 0 bases, there was a span of 25 bases.

The genes are TRBV9 and TRBJ2-1; 10 nucleotides align to TRBD2. The V gene end was trimmed by 3 bases and the J gene end by 9 bases; junction bases not matched to a gene: 15. In germline, CDR1 is SGDLS, CDR2 YYNGEE. This CDR3 has 17 residues. In DNA, the CDR3 is TGTGCCAGCAGCGCCGGGACTAGCGTGGGTCGGAGTCTTGAGCAGTTCTTC. Translated, it gives CASSAGTSVGRSLEQFF.

The chain is built from TRBV5-1 and TRBJ2-7; D not resolved. Germline V gives CDR1 SGHRS, CDR2 YFSETQ. CDR3 length: 14 residues. V lost 0 bases, J lost 6 bases, and 13 bases lay in between. CDR3 DNA sequence: TGCGCCAGCAGCTTGGACGGGCGGCGAGGCGAGCAGTACTTC. Translated, it gives CASSLDGRRGEQYF.

CDR3 sequence: CAWKSFNMNTEAFF. The CDR3 nucleotides read TGTGCCTGGAAGTCCTTCAACATGAACACTGAAGCTTTCTTT. V usage is TRBV30 and J usage is TRBJ1-1; D is unresolved. Per germline, CDR1 GTSNPN and CDR2 SVGIG (reference sequence). V was clipped by 4 bases and J by 0 bases, with 12 bases between them. The CDR3 extends over 14 amino acids.

The V call is TRBV28, the J call TRBJ2-7; no definite D call. CDR1 is MDHEN, CDR2 SYDVKM, per germline. V was trimmed by 6 bases and J by 5 bases, leaving 14 bases between them. The CDR3 loop spans 13 amino acids. CDR3 amino acids: CASRGPASHEQYF. DNA of the CDR3: TGTGCCAGCAGGGGCCCCGCATCCCACGAGCAGTACTTC.

A word on this clone: Mismatch with germline at one junction end may stem from a read error. J is TRBJ1-5 and V is TRBV7-8; no definite D call. CDR1 and CDR2 from the germline V gene are SGHVS and FQNEAQ. The CDR3 contains 14 residues. The CDR3 sequence is CASRLMGFNQPQHF. In nucleotides, the CDR3 is TGTGCCAGCCGCTTGATGGGGTTCAATCAGCCCCAGCATTTT.

The chain has TRBV28 and TRBJ1-6; perhaps TRBD1 as D (6 bases). CDR3 length: 15 amino acids. Germline V gene sequence: CDR1 MDHEN, CDR2 SYDVKM. V lost 5 bases to trimming and J lost 5 bases, with 13 bases between them. CDR3 nucleotides: TGTGCCAGCAGTACCGCCGGACAGAATAATTCACCCCTCCACTTT. This codes for CASSTAGQNNSPLHF.

J is TRBJ1-1 and V is TRBV18; D might be TRBD1 (5 bases). V was shortened by 3 bases and J by 3 bases, with 8 bases between the two germline ends. This CDR3 region has 13 residues. Germline values: CDR1 KGHSH, CDR2 LQKENI. This CDR3 is CASSPQGDTEAFF. The CDR3 DNA reads as TGTGCCAGCTCACCGCAGGGTGACACTGAAGCTTTCTTT.

The gene calls are TRBV29-1 and TRBJ2-1; D is ambiguous. Trimming removed 6 bases at V and 9 bases at J, with 27 bases between. CDR1 and CDR2 from the germline V gene are SQVTM and ANQGSEA. The CDR3 length is 16 residues. CDR3 region: CSVFPSPVPGGSEQFF. The DNA for the CDR3 is TGCAGCGTATTCCCCTCCCCCGTACCCGGTGGCAGTGAGCAGTTCTTC.

The chain combines TRBV6-5 with TRBJ2-5; 9 bases fit TRBD1. Germline values: CDR1 MNHEY, CDR2 SVGAGI. Trimming took 6 bases from V and 7 from J; bases not matched to a gene: 6. This CDR3 has 13 amino acids. The CDR3 DNA reads TGTGCCAGCAGGCGGGGACAGGGAGTGACCCAGTACTTC. Encoded protein: CASRRGQGVTQYF.

The rearrangement uses TRBV6-5 and TRBJ2-1, with 10 nucleotides matching TRBD2. The V gene's germline CDR1 is MNHEY and CDR2 SVGAGI. With V trimmed by 0 bases and J by 8 bases, 7 bases remained unmatched. The CDR3 contains 16 residues. CDR3 protein: CASSYSASGSPDEQFF. The DNA for the CDR3 is TGTGCCAGCAGTTACTCAGCTAGCGGGAGTCCCGATGAGCAGTTCTTC.

V gene TRBV7-2 combines with J gene TRBJ2-5; a weak D match, TRBD2 (6 bases). With 1 base removed from V and 5 bases from J, the gap between germline ends came to 17 bases. This CDR3 contains 16 residues. Germline lookup yields CDR1 SGHTA and CDR2 FQGNSA. CDR3 nucleotide sequence: TGTGCCAGCAGCTTAGACCCAGGCGGGATGGGGGAGACCCAGTACTTC. As protein: CASSLDPGGMGETQYF.

V gene TRBV9 combines with J gene TRBJ2-2, with 7 bases aligning to TRBD1. Trimming at V came to 3 bases and at J to 5 bases, leaving 7 bases not matched to a gene. CDR1 and CDR2 (germline): SGDLS, YYNGEE. CDR3 length equals 15 residues. The CDR3 protein is CASSAQGTRTGELFF. The CDR3 DNA is TGTGCCAGCAGCGCACAGGGGACGAGAACCGGGGAGCTGTTTTTT.

The CDR3 sequence: CARTAGDPYNEQFF. The CDR3 bases are TGTGCCAGAACAGCGGGAGACCCCTACAATGAGCAGTTCTTC. The chain employs TRBV7-2 and TRBJ2-1; 8 bases are a match to TRBD2. Germline values: CDR1 SGHTA, CDR2 FQGNSA. After removal of 9 bases from V and 2 bases from J, the junction contained 6 bases not matched to a gene. The CDR3 loop spans 14 amino acids. The complete variable domain, with remaining parts taken from reference TRBV7-2 and TRBJ2-1, reads GAGVSQSPSNKVTEKGKDVELRCDPISGHTALYWYRQSLGQGLEFLIYFQGNSAPDKSGLPSDRFSAERTGGSVSTLTIQRTQQEDSAVYLCARTAGDPYNEQFFGPGTRLTVL.

This chain connects TRBV12-3 or TRBV12-4 to TRBJ2-7; 7 bases map to TRBD1. CDR3 length: 13 residues. Trimming cost V 7 bases and J 1 base; bases outside gene matches: 4. The DNA for the CDR3 is TGTGCCAGCACCTTGGGACAGTCCTACGAGCAGTACTTC. As protein: CASTLGQSYEQYF.

The chain links TRBV19 to TRBJ1-1; 9 bases agree with TRBD1. CDR1 LNHDA and CDR2 SQIVND come from the germline V gene (reference sequence). With 3 bases clipped from V and 7 bases from J, the junction kept 6 bases outside the gene matches. The CDR3 contains 14 residues. CDR3 sequence reads: CASSISGQGFEAFF. In DNA, the CDR3 is TGTGCCAGTAGTATTTCGGGACAGGGCTTTGAAGCTTTCTTT.

The chain combines TRBV3-1 (or the pseudogene TRBV3-2) with TRBJ2-1, with 10 bases that match TRBD2. The V gene's germline CDR1 is LGHDT and CDR2 YNNKEL (reference sequence). The CDR3 is 18 amino acids. With V trimmed by 1 base and J by 1 base, 7 bases remained unmatched. The CDR3 bases are TGTGCCAGCAGCCAAGCAGATCTAGCGGGAGTTTCCTACAATGAGCAGTTCTTC. Translating it yields CASSQADLAGVSYNEQFF.

The chain links TRBV19 to TRBJ1-2; D is perhaps TRBD1 (5 bases). Trimming took off 6 bases at V and 5 bases at J, with 19 bases between the two ends. Germline CDR1 LNHDA, CDR2 SQIVND (reference sequence). The CDR3 runs 15 residues. The CDR3 loop is CASSPQGEGNYGYTF. CDR3 sequence (DNA): TGTGCCAGTAGCCCCCAGGGAGAAGGTAATTATGGCTACACCTTC. The full variable domain, with the rest looked up from reference TRBV19 and TRBJ1-2, is DGGITQSPKYLFRKEGQNVTLSCEQNLNHDAMYWYRQDPGQGLRLIYYSQIVNDFQKGDIAEGYSVSREKKESFPLTVTSAQKNPTAFYLCASSPQGEGNYGYTFGSGTRLTVV.

This clone was detected only a few times. The V call is TRBV5-1, the J call TRBJ2-3; D possibly corresponds to TRBD1 (5 bases). The CDR3 has 15 residues. Per the germline V gene, CDR1 is SGHRS and CDR2 is YFSETQ. Trimming removed 6 bases from V and 3 bases from J, with 17 bases in between. CDR3 in amino acids: CASTMTDRTTDTQYF. Written as DNA, the CDR3 is TGCGCCAGCACTATGACAGACCGAACGACAGATACGCAGTATTTT.

The chain uses TRBV27 and TRBJ2-3; no firm D call. CDR3 length: 13 amino acids. Germline CDR1 reads MNHEY; CDR2 reads SMNVEV (reference sequence). V dropped 5 bases and J dropped 3 bases, with 9 bases sitting between them. The DNA for the CDR3 is TGTGCCAGCAGTAAAAGGGAAACAGATACGCAGTATTTT. Its translation is CASSKRETDTQYF.

The chain employs TRBV5-1 and TRBJ2-1; 12 nucleotides line up with TRBD1. CDR3 length: 17 residues. Trimming cost V 3 bases and J 0 bases; bases outside gene matches: 4. Germline loops: CDR1 SGHRS, CDR2 YFSETQ. The CDR3 DNA reads TGCGCCAGCAGCTCCGGGACAGGGGGCCTCTCCTACAATGAGCAGTTCTTC. Protein product: CASSSGTGGLSYNEQFF.

The rearrangement uses TRBV27 and TRBJ1-6, with D possibly being TRBD1 (5 bases). V was pared by 0 bases and J by 8 bases, with 14 bases between. CDR3 length: 16 residues. Germline V gives CDR1 MNHEY, CDR2 SMNVEV (reference sequence). The CDR3 region has the DNA TGTGCCAGCAGTTTATCGGGAGGGGCTCGATATTCACCCCTCCACTTT. Translation: CASSLSGGARYSPLHF.

The chain recombines TRBV15 with TRBJ1-6, with 7 nucleotides matching TRBD1. Germline CDR1 is LNHNV and CDR2 is YYDKDF (reference sequence). V trimming: 4 bases; J trimming: 7 bases; junction bases outside the gene matches: 4. The length of the CDR3 is 14 residues. In DNA form, the CDR3 reads TGTGCCACCAGCATCCCAGGGGGAAATTCACCCCTCCACTTT. It yields the protein CATSIPGGNSPLHF.

The table lists this clone with a count of one. The chain links TRBV5-1 to TRBJ2-3; 8 bases fit TRBD2. Germline-derived CDR1 and CDR2 are SGHRS and YFSETQ. Losses at the gene ends were 6 bases for V and 1 base for J; bases not matched to a gene: 10. The CDR3 runs to 16 residues. The chain's CDR3 is CASTGGAGGRTDTQYF. The CDR3 DNA follows: TGCGCCAGCACCGGAGGGGCGGGAGGCCGCACAGATACGCAGTATTTT.

The V gene is TRBV3-1 (or the pseudogene TRBV3-2), the J gene TRBJ2-7; 7 nucleotides agree with TRBD2. J lost 4 bases, V lost 1 base, and 4 bases had no gene match. CDR3 size: 14 residues. The germline CDR1 and CDR2 sequences are LGHDT and YNNKEL (reference sequence). CDR3 sequence reads: CASSQVAGLYEQYF. The CDR3 DNA sequence: TGTGCCAGCAGCCAAGTCGCGGGACTATACGAGCAGTACTTC.

The chain links TRBV6-6 to TRBJ1-5; D call uncertain. Germline V gene sequence: CDR1 MNHNY, CDR2 SVGAGI (reference sequence). V shed 4 bases and J shed 0 bases, with 7 bases lying between them. The CDR3 contains 14 residues. CDR3 in amino acids: CASSSGNSNQPQHF. DNA of the CDR3: TGTGCCAGCAGTTCCGGGAATAGCAATCAGCCCCAGCATTTT.